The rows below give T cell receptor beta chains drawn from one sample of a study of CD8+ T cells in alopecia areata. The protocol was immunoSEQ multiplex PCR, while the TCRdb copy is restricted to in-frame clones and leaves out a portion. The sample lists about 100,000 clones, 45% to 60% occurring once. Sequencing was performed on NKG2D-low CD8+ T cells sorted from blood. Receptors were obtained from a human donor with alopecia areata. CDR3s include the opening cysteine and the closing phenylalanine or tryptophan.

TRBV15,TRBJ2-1,CATSGETGLAVNEQFF
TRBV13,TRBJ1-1,CASSTFGTEGSEAFF
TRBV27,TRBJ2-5,CASRVDAALPPETQYF
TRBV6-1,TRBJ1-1,CASITRRQAEAFF
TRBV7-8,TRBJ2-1,CASSQTLGEVYNEQFF
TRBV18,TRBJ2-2,CASSRSKPGHRNTGELFF
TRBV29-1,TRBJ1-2,CSVDMHETNYGYTF
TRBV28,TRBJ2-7,CASSFGGEQYF
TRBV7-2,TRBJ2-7,CASSLTASSRGEQYF
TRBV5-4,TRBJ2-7,CASSFRLTTYEQYF
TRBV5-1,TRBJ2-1,CASSLFGAEQFF
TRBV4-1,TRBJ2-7,CASSPTSGGLYEQYF
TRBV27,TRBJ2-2,CASRSGGGELFF
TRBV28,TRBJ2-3,CASSPGQGPDTQYF
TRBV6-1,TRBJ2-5,CASDVRGETQYF
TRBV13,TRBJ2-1,CASSLNERVNYNEQFF
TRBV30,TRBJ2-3,CAWSPTSGSKVVATDTQYF
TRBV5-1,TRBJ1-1,CASSLEGAEAFF
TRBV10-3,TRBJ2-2,CAISESETVGTGELFF
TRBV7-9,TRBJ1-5,CASSSKTSNQPQHF
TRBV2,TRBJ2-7,CARSLDGRVGDF
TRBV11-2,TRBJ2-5,CASSLDLSGEETQYF
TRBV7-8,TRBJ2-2,CANPHRVTGELFF